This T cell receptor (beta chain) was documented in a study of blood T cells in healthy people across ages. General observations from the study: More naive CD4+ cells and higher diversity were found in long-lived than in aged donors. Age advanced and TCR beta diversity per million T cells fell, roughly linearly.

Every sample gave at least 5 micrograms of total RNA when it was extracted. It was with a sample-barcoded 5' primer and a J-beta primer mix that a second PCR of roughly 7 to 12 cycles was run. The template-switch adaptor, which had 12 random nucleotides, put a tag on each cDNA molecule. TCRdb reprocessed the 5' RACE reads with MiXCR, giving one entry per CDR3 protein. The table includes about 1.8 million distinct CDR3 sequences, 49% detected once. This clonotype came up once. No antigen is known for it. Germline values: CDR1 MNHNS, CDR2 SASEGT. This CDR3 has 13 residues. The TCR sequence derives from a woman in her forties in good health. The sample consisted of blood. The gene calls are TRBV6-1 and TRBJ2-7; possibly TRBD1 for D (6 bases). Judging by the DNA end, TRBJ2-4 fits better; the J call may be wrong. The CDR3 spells CASSPGHQNIQYF. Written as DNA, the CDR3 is TGTGCCAGCAGTCCGGGACATCAAAACATTCAGTACTTC.